The 13 T cell receptor beta chains presented below share a single source sample, sequenced in a study of human T cells and chemical hapten exposure. In the library, unique molecular identifiers were attached to individual cDNA molecules. From the reads, TCRdb called clonotypes with MiXCR, one entry per CDR3 protein. The repertoire has 95,000 to 150,000 distinct CDR3 sequences, 8.5% to 9% of them found once; the top ten carry 1.3% to 1.5%. Extraction yielded total RNA from whole blood (unfractionated). Sequenced sample: whole blood. The source is a human donor in good health. Some clones in this sample may be carry-over from other donors' samples.

This clonotype was counted ten times or more. The V gene is TRBV5-1, the J gene TRBJ2-7, with D unclear. CDR3 length: 14 residues. V was pared by 4 bases and J by 1 base, with 12 bases between. Per germline, CDR1 SGHRS and CDR2 YFSETQ. CDR3 in amino acids: CASSSTVSSYEQYF. The CDR3 DNA follows: TGCGCCAGCAGCAGCACAGTTTCTTCCTACGAGCAGTACTTC.

Ten or more counts support this clonotype. J is TRBJ2-7 and V is TRBV4-3, with 7 bases that match TRBD1. CDR3 length: 15 residues. J was trimmed by 4 bases and V by 0 bases; bases with no gene match: 6. Germline V gene lookup returns CDR1 LGHNA and CDR2 YSLEER. CDR3 amino acids: CASSQENRGRYEQYF. Written as DNA, the CDR3 is TGCGCCAGCAGCCAAGAAAACAGGGGTAGATACGAGCAGTACTTC.

This clonotype was observed at least ten times. The rearrangement joins TRBV18 to TRBJ2-3; the D gene is possibly TRBD1 (6 bases). The V gene lost 3 bases and the J gene lost 3 bases, with 16 bases spanning the gap. This CDR3 is built from 16 residues. Germline CDR1 and CDR2: KGHSH and LQKENI. The CDR3 sequence: CASSPLQGVGTDTQYF. The CDR3 nucleotides read TGTGCCAGCTCACCGTTACAGGGAGTTGGTACAGATACGCAGTATTTT.

This chain joins TRBV27 and TRBJ2-6, with 7 bases identical to TRBD2. CDR1 and CDR2 (germline): MNHEY, SMNVEV (reference sequence). This CDR3 is 16 amino acids long. Trimming removed 1 base from V and 3 bases from J; junction bases left unmatched: 3. For the CDR3, the DNA is TGTGCCAGCAGTTTATACGGGGAGGGTGGGGCCAACGTCCTGACTTTC. Amino acid sequence: CASSLYGEGGANVLTF.

V gene TRBV2 combines with J gene TRBJ1-5; 10 positions agree with TRBD1. This CDR3 contains 14 residues. Germline assignment: CDR1 SNHLY and CDR2 FYNNEI. J lost 7 bases, V lost 3 bases, and 3 bases had no gene match. DNA for the CDR3: TGTGCCAGCAGTGAGGACAGGGGGAACCAGCCCCAGCATTTT. Its protein is CASSEDRGNQPQHF. The full variable domain, its missing parts supplied by reference TRBV2 and TRBJ1-5, is EPEVTQTPSHQVTQMGQEVILRCVPISNHLYFYWYRQILGQKVEFLVSFYNNEISEKSEIFDDQFSVERPDGSNFTLKIRSTKLEDSAMYFCASSEDRGNQPQHFGDGTRLSIL.

In its sample, this clonotype was seen many times. The rearrangement joins TRBV7-8 to TRBJ1-3, with D unresolved. V gave up 5 bases and J gave up 4 bases, with 18 bases separating them. This CDR3 is 16 amino acids long. CDR1 and CDR2 (germline): SGHVS, FQNEAQ. The CDR3 DNA sequence: TGTGCCAGCAGCCCGTACGTCTGGCGACCCGGAAACACCATATATTTT. As protein: CASSPYVWRPGNTIYF.

The gene calls are TRBV29-1 and TRBJ2-2; D ambiguous. This CDR3 is 14 amino acids long. Germline V gene data show CDR1 as SQVTM and CDR2 as ANQGSEA. Trimming pared 0 bases from V and 2 bases from J, leaving 7 bases between. The chain's CDR3 is CSVEDQANTGELFF. The CDR3 DNA reads TGCAGCGTTGAAGATCAGGCCAACACCGGGGAGCTGTTTTTT.

This clonotype was seen a few times. The rearrangement joins TRBV10-3 to TRBJ2-5; 8 bases are a match to TRBD1. Germline CDR1 ENHRY, CDR2 SYGVKD. This CDR3 spans 15 amino acids. With V trimmed by 4 bases and J by 1 base, 5 bases remained unmatched. CDR3: CAISAQDRAQETQYF. The CDR3, as DNA: TGTGCCATCAGTGCACAGGACAGGGCCCAAGAGACCCAGTACTTC.

This rearrangement joins TRBV5-1 to TRBJ1-2; a possible D gene is TRBD1 (5 bases). Germline V gene data show CDR1 as SGHRS and CDR2 as YFSETQ. CDR3 length: 17 residues. V was shortened by 4 bases and J by 0 bases, with 19 bases between the two germline ends. This chain's CDR3 is CASSLNRRHSPNYGYTF. CDR3 nucleotide sequence: TGCGCCAGCAGCCTAAACAGGAGACACTCACCTAACTATGGCTACACCTTC.

This clonotype came up a few times. This chain links TRBV11-2 with TRBJ2-2, with 7 bases fitting TRBD2. The CDR3 has 16 residues. The germline CDR1 and CDR2 sequences are SGHAT and FQNNGV. The ends lost 4 bases at V and 5 bases at J; junction bases unmatched: 10. This chain's CDR3 is CASSSGLGIGTGELFF. The CDR3 DNA sequence: TGTGCCAGCAGCTCCGGACTAGGAATTGGTACCGGGGAGCTGTTTTTT.

This clonotype occurred many times. The V call is TRBV6-1, the J call TRBJ1-4; D might be TRBD1 (6 bases). V was clipped by 4 bases and J by 5 bases, with 14 bases between them. CDR1 is MNHNS and CDR2 is SASEGT in the germline V gene. This CDR3 region has 15 residues. The CDR3, as DNA: TGTGCCAGCAGTGCCCAGGGGCTCGGCAATGAAAAACTGTTTTTT. It is translated as CASSAQGLGNEKLFF.

The V call is TRBV2, the J call TRBJ1-5; 8 nucleotides align to TRBD1. The length of the CDR3 is 18 residues. The junction had 20 bases not matched to a gene; V was cut back by 6 bases and J by 7 bases. Per the germline V gene, CDR1 is SNHLY and CDR2 is FYNNEI. The CDR3 sequence is CASSGSQRFGQGPQPQHF. CDR3 sequence (DNA): TGTGCCAGCAGCGGGTCCCAACGATTCGGACAGGGACCACAGCCCCAGCATTTT.

This clonotype was observed many times. The V and J genes are TRBV7-9 and TRBJ1-6; TRBD1 matches at 7 bases. J was trimmed by 5 bases and V by 5 bases; bases with no gene match: 9. Germline V gives CDR1 SEHNR, CDR2 FQNEAQ (reference sequence). The CDR3 extends over 16 amino acids. The CDR3 bases are TGTGCCAGCAGCACCGCAGGGGGGAAAAATAATTCACCCCTCCACTTT. Amino acid sequence: CASSTAGGKNNSPLHF.